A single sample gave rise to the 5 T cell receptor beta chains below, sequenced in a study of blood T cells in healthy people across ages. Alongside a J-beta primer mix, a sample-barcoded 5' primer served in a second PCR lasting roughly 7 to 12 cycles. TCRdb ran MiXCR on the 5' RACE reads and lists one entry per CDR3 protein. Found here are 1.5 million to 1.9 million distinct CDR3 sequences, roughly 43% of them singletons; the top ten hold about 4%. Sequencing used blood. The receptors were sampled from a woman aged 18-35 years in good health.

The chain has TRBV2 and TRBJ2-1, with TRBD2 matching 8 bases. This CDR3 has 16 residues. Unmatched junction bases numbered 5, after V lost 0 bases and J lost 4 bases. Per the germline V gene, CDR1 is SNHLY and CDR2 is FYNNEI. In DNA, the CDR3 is TGTGCCAGCAGTGAAGCTAAAACGGGGGGGTACAATGAGCAGTTCTTC. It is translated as CASSEAKTGGYNEQFF.

The CDR3 is CASSNTRTHNEQFF. The CDR3 DNA reads TGTGCCAGCAGCAACACTAGGACCCACAATGAGCAGTTCTTC. The rearrangement joins TRBV7-2 to TRBJ2-1; D is possibly TRBD2 (5 bases). CDR1 and CDR2 from the germline V gene are SGHTA and FQGNSA. Trimming left V 5 bases short and J 5 bases short, with 13 bases between. The CDR3 runs to 14 residues.

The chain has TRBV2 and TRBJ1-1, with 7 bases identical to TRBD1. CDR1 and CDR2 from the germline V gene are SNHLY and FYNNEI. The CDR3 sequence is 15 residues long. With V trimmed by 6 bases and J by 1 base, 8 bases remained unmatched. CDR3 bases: TGTGCCAGCAGAAACACCGGGACAGAGAACACTGAAGCTTTCTTT. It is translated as CASRNTGTENTEAFF. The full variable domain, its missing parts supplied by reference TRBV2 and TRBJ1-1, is EPEVTQTPSHQVTQMGQEVILRCVPISNHLYFYWYRQILGQKVEFLVSFYNNEISEKSEIFDDQFSVERPDGSNFTLKIRSTKLEDSAMYFCASRNTGTENTEAFFGQGTRLTVV.

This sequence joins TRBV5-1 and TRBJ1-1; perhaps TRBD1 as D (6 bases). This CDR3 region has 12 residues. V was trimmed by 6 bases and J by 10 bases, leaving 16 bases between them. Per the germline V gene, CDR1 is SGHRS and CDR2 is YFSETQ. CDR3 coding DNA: TGCGCCAGCACCGAAGACACAGGGCGAGCTTTCTTT. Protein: CASTEDTGRAFF.

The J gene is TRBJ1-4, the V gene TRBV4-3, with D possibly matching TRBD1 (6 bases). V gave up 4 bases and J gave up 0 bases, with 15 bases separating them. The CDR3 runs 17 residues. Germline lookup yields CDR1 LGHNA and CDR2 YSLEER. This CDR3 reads CASSPTGGGTTNEKLFF. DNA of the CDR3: TGCGCCAGCAGCCCGACAGGTGGAGGAACAACTAATGAAAAACTGTTTTTT.